Listed here are 17 T cell receptor beta chains from one sample, sequenced in a study of T cell responses to AZD1222 COVID-19 vaccine. Produced via immunoSEQ multiplex PCR; TCRdb's table is partial and in-frame only. Of about 73,000 clones listed, approximately 89% are singletons. Sequencing was performed on peripheral blood, taken on day 0 of AZD1222 vaccination. The origin of the receptors is an adult in good health.

J is TRBJ1-1 and V is TRBV19; D not certain. From germline, CDR1 is LNHDA and CDR2 SQIVND (reference sequence). The CDR3 contains 15 residues. Trimming took 1 base from V and 2 from J, leaving 11 bases between them. CDR3 sequence (DNA): TGTGCCAGTAGTATAGGCCGCCCGGCCAACACTGAAGCTTTCTTT. As protein: CASSIGRPANTEAFF.

The V call is TRBV7-8, the J call TRBJ2-1, with D perhaps TRBD1 or TRBD2 (5 bases each). This CDR3 has 14 residues. Trimming removed 9 bases from V and 1 base from J, with 13 bases in between. Germline CDR1 reads SGHVS; CDR2 reads FQNEAQ. CDR3 nucleotides: TGTGCCAGTAGAACCGGGACGTCCTACAATGAGCAGTTCTTC. Protein sequence: CASRTGTSYNEQFF.

The chain couples TRBV15 to TRBJ2-2, with D possibly being TRBD1 (6 bases). With 2 bases removed from V and 2 bases from J, the gap between germline ends came to 9 bases. The CDR3 has 15 residues. Germline CDR1 is LNHNV and CDR2 is YYDKDF (reference sequence). CDR3 loop: CATSRPTGNTGELFF. DNA for the CDR3: TGTGCCACCAGCAGACCGACAGGAAACACCGGGGAGCTGTTTTTT.

The chain has TRBV9 and TRBJ1-1; D gene ambiguous. V was clipped by 1 base and J by 3 bases, with 7 bases between them. This CDR3 has 13 amino acids. Per germline, CDR1 SGDLS and CDR2 YYNGEE. The CDR3 is CASSVRSDTEAFF. The CDR3 coding sequence is TGTGCCAGCAGCGTAAGGTCAGACACTGAAGCTTTCTTT. Full variable domain (rest looked up from reference TRBV9 and TRBJ1-1): DSGVTQTPKHLITATGQRVTLRCSPRSGDLSVYWYQQSLDQGLQFLIQYYNGEERAKGNILERFSAQQFPDLHSELNLSSLELGDSALYFCASSVRSDTEAFFGQGTRLTVV.

The chain employs TRBV9 and TRBJ1-1; TRBD1 is a possible D gene (5 bases). This CDR3 is 17 amino acids long. Trimming cost V 0 bases and J 2 bases, with 17 bases left between them. Germline loops: CDR1 SGDLS, CDR2 YYNGEE. The CDR3 reads CASSVDPSGGINTEAFF. The CDR3 nucleotides read TGTGCCAGCAGCGTAGACCCCTCCGGGGGGATTAACACTGAAGCTTTCTTT.

The chain uses TRBV11-3 and TRBJ2-1; D tentatively reads TRBD1 or TRBD2 (5 bases each). V gave up 1 base and J gave up 6 bases, with 16 bases separating them. There are 16 residues in the CDR3. CDR1 is SGHNT, CDR2 YENEEA, per germline. The CDR3 DNA follows: TGTGCCAGCAGCTTAGGAACAGGATTGGGGAGCAATGAGCAGTTCTTC. Translation gives CASSLGTGLGSNEQFF.

The sample holds one count of this clone. The CDR3 loop reads CASSLDLAGGTQATQYF. CDR3 DNA sequence: TGTGCCAGCAGCTTGGATCTAGCGGGAGGGACCCAGGCTACGCAGTATTTT. The gene calls are TRBV11-2 and TRBJ2-3; 12 bases agree with TRBD2. The V segment lost 3 bases and the J segment 8 bases; nucleotides outside the gene matches: 12. Germline values: CDR1 SGHAT, CDR2 FQNNGV. This CDR3 comprises 17 residues.

The chain is built from TRBV30 and TRBJ1-3; D is possibly TRBD1 (5 bases). Germline V gives CDR1 GTSNPN, CDR2 SVGIG (reference sequence). With 2 bases removed from V and 2 bases from J, the gap between germline ends came to 13 bases. This CDR3 region has 15 residues. For the CDR3, the DNA is TGTGCCTGGAGTTTGGGCAGGGAGGCTGGAAACACCATATATTTT. This codes for CAWSLGREAGNTIYF.

The chain couples TRBV11-2 to TRBJ2-7, with 11 bases that match TRBD2. The V gene end was trimmed by 0 bases and the J gene end by 2 bases; junction bases not matched to a gene: 3. Germline V gene sequence: CDR1 SGHAT, CDR2 FQNNGV. The CDR3 spans 16 residues. The CDR3 DNA follows: TGTGCCAGCAGCTTAGAGGTAGCGGGAGGGCCCTACGAGCAGTACTTC. Its translation: CASSLEVAGGPYEQYF.

V gene TRBV30 combines with J gene TRBJ1-2; tentatively, D is TRBD1 (5 bases). Per the germline V gene, CDR1 is GTSNPN and CDR2 is SVGIG (reference sequence). V dropped 1 base and J dropped 8 bases, with 14 bases sitting between them. The length of the CDR3 is 13 residues. The CDR3 sequence: CAWSGVGDEGYTF. In DNA, the CDR3 is TGTGCCTGGAGTGGGGTGGGGGATGAAGGCTACACCTTC.

This chain links TRBV11-2 with TRBJ1-2; no reliable D call. The CDR3 sequence is 13 residues long. Trimming left V 5 bases short and J 8 bases short, with 15 bases between. Germline V gives CDR1 SGHAT, CDR2 FQNNGV. The CDR3 is CASSPSGPRGYTF. The CDR3, as DNA: TGTGCCAGCAGCCCTTCGGGTCCGAGGGGCTACACCTTC.

The chain joins TRBV7-3 to TRBJ2-7; D is uncertain. The CDR3 sequence is 14 residues long. Trimming took 1 base from V and 5 from J, leaving 12 bases between them. The germline CDR1 and CDR2 sequences are SGHTA and FQGTGA. DNA of the CDR3: TGTGCCAGCAGCTTAAATCTCGGGTCGGACGAGCAGTACTTC. It is translated as CASSLNLGSDEQYF.

The V gene is TRBV29-1, the J gene TRBJ2-4; a weak D match, TRBD2 (6 bases). Trimming took 0 bases from V and 4 from J, leaving 7 bases between them. The CDR3 runs 13 residues. CDR1 and CDR2 (germline): SQVTM, ANQGSEA. CDR3 nucleotide sequence: TGCAGCGTTGAAGATGCGGGGAAAAACATTCAGTACTTC. It encodes CSVEDAGKNIQYF.

This chain connects TRBV11-2 to TRBJ2-2; possible D gene TRBD1, 6 bases. CDR1 is SGHAT, CDR2 FQNNGV, per germline. The CDR3 covers 14 residues. V lost 4 bases and J lost 5, with 11 bases in between. In DNA form, the CDR3 reads TGTGCCAGCAGCTGGGGGCTAATGACCGGGGAGCTGTTTTTT. Protein sequence: CASSWGLMTGELFF.

The rearrangement joins TRBV19 to TRBJ2-7; D call uncertain. V lost 4 bases and J 0 bases, leaving 7 bases between the germline ends. Looked up from germline, CDR1 is LNHDA and CDR2 is SQIVND (reference sequence). This CDR3 spans 13 amino acids. CDR3 loop: CASSRRASYEQYF. CDR3 DNA: TGTGCCAGTAGTAGAAGGGCCTCCTACGAGCAGTACTTC.

This chain connects TRBV27 to TRBJ1-1; no definite D call. Germline values: CDR1 MNHEY, CDR2 SMNVEV (reference sequence). The V gene lost 2 bases and the J gene lost 1 base, with 5 bases spanning the gap. CDR3 size: 13 residues. CDR3 sequence: CASSLTENTEAFF. The CDR3 nucleotides are TGTGCCAGCAGTTTAACTGAGAACACTGAAGCTTTCTTT.

The chain couples TRBV11-1 to TRBJ2-6; D is uncertain. The CDR3 is made up of 16 amino acids. Germline CDR1 and CDR2: SGHAT and FQDESV (reference sequence). Between the trimmed V and J ends, which lost 5 bases and 2 bases, there was a span of 13 bases. CDR3 nucleotides: TGTGCCAGCAGCCAAACGGTGGGGACTGGGGCCAACGTCCTGACTTTC. Translated, it gives CASSQTVGTGANVLTF.